This T cell receptor beta chain was sequenced in a study of CD8+CD57+ T cells in acquired aplastic anemia. General observations from the study: There were roughly 30 CD8+ CDR3 sequences that occurred in both patients and controls.

Using genomic DNA as the template, TCR beta VDJ and CDR3 profiling was carried out. TCRdb re-derived calls from the reads in MiXCR, one entry per CDR3 protein. This sample has hundreds of thousands of distinct CDR3 sequences, with around a third found just once. The sequenced patients had an expansion of CD8+CD57+ cells seen by flow cytometry. Prior therapy had not been administered to any patient at the time of blood sampling. This clonotype was detected a few times. The antigen is undetermined. The receptor was isolated from a human donor with aplastic anemia. Material: sorted CD4+, CD8+, or CD8+CD57+ T cells (not recorded which) from PBMCs.

CDR3 sequence (DNA): TGTGCCAGCAGCCAAGAAGCGGGAGAGGTGTCCGAGCAGTACTTC. It yields the protein CASSQEAGEVSEQYF. V usage is TRBV4-2 and J usage is TRBJ2-7; 8 bases line up with TRBD2. Germline V gene lookup returns CDR1 LGHNA and CDR2 YNFKEQ. Trimming removed 0 bases from V and 6 bases from J; junction bases left unmatched: 7. CDR3 length: 15 residues.